This T cell receptor beta chain was sequenced in a study of CD8 T cells in ankylosing spondylitis. This clonotype occurred a few times. MiXCR, run by TCRdb on the 5' RACE reads, gives a single entry per CDR3 protein. This table holds approximately 350,000 distinct CDR3 sequences, about 15% found once. Germline CDR1 and CDR2: SGHRS and YFSETQ. The germline V and J ends were trimmed by 3 bases and 2 bases, with 9 bases remaining between them. This CDR3 spans 14 amino acids. The chain recombines TRBV5-1 with TRBJ2-1; D unresolved. The receptor's source is a male donor with ankylosing spondylitis or in good health (not recorded which). The material sequenced was blood, either unsorted or a sorted T cell fraction (not recorded which). CDR3 protein: CASSSADTYNEQFF. CDR3 DNA sequence: TGCGCCAGCAGCTCGGCGGATACCTACAATGAGCAGTTCTTC.